Below, 24 T cell receptor beta chains from the same sample are listed, as sequenced in a study of T cell repertoires in aging, cancer and after chemotherapy. TRB rearrangements spanning V, D and J were amplified using mixed TRB-A/B primers. One entry per CDR3 protein, called by TCRdb with MiXCR from the multiplex PCR reads. The top ten hold 10% of the sample, which has 9,500 to 15,000 distinct CDR3 sequences, 30% to 35% seen once. Peripheral blood genomic DNA, not sorted cells or RNA, was the template. The source material was blood. The receptors derive from a human donor in good health. The donor label of this sample is uncertain.

Sample share makes this clonotype medium-sized. This chain uses TRBV29-1 with TRBJ1-6; possibly TRBD1 for D (6 bases). CDR1 is SQVTM and CDR2 is ANQGSEA in the germline V gene. V was cut by 8 bases and J by 0 bases, with 14 bases left in between. The length of the CDR3 is 15 residues. Here the CDR3 DNA reads TGCAGCTCTCGCCAGGGGAGCTCCTATAATTCACCCCTCCACTTT. Translated: CSSRQGSSYNSPLHF.

The rearrangement links TRBV6-2 or TRBV6-3 to TRBJ1-1; D perhaps matches TRBD1 (6 bases). This CDR3 contains 16 residues. Germline CDR1 MNHEY, CDR2 SVGEGT. V lost 8 bases, J lost 4 bases, and 23 bases lay in between. CDR3 bases: TGTGCCAGCTCTTCGGGGAGTCCGGTACAGGGCACTGAAGCTTTCTTT. The encoded protein is CASSSGSPVQGTEAFF.

In this sample, this clonotype is medium-sized. V is TRBV24-1 and J is TRBJ2-2, with 7 bases matching TRBD1. This CDR3 region has 13 residues. Germline CDR1 reads KGHDR; CDR2 reads SFDVKD. Trimming cost V 2 bases and J 11 bases; bases outside gene matches: 4. CDR3: CATSDSAGGELFF. In DNA, the CDR3 is TGTGCCACCAGTGATTCCGCAGGGGGAGAGCTGTTTTTT.

This clonotype is medium-sized in the sample. This chain uses TRBV19 with TRBJ2-1, with 9 positions matching TRBD1. Germline assignment: CDR1 LNHDA and CDR2 SQIVND (reference sequence). V shed 5 bases, J shed 5 bases, and the junction held 4 bases outside the gene matches. CDR3 length: 14 amino acids. The chain's CDR3 is CASSPQGADNEQFF. Written as DNA, the CDR3 is TGTGCCAGTAGTCCACAGGGGGCCGACAATGAGCAGTTCTTC.

This clonotype is labeled as medium-sized (0.01 to 0.1%). The chain recombines TRBV15 with TRBJ2-2; 8 bases align to TRBD1. Germline V gene data show CDR1 as LNHNV and CDR2 as YYDKDF (reference sequence). The CDR3 is 17 residues long. V was clipped by 4 bases and J by 5 bases; unmatched bases: 12. The CDR3 protein is CATSTPRGQGATGELFF. The CDR3 DNA follows: TGTGCCACCAGCACACCTCGGGGTCAGGGGGCGACCGGGGAGCTGTTTTTT.

This clonotype has just a few counts. V and J are TRBV19 and TRBJ2-5, with TRBD1 matching over 7 bases. Germline V gives CDR1 LNHDA, CDR2 SQIVND (reference sequence). The junction had 2 bases not matched to a gene; V was cut back by 3 bases and J by 1 base. CDR3 size: 14 residues. This chain's CDR3 is CASSISGGQETQYF. DNA of the CDR3: TGTGCCAGTAGTATTTCAGGGGGCCAAGAGACCCAGTACTTC.

A few counts support this clonotype. J is TRBJ1-4 and V is TRBV5-4; TRBD1 matches at 8 bases. This CDR3 comprises 14 residues. The junction had 2 bases not matched to a gene; V was cut back by 4 bases and J by 3 bases. CDR1 is SGHNT and CDR2 is YYREEE in the germline V gene (reference sequence). DNA for the CDR3: TGTGCCAGCAGCAAGGACAGGGCTAATGAAAAACTGTTTTTT. The encoded protein is CASSKDRANEKLFF.

To note about this clonotype: One base away lies a much larger clone, so this may be a sequencing read error. The chain has TRBV11-1 and TRBJ2-5; possibly TRBD1 or TRBD2 for D (5 bases each). The V gene's germline CDR1 is SGHAT and CDR2 FQDESV (reference sequence). The V end lost 5 bases, the J end lost 11 bases, and 18 bases lay between the germline ends. The CDR3 runs to 13 residues. The CDR3 sequence: CASSPGAYNEQYF. CDR3 nucleotide sequence: TGTGCCAGCAGCCCCGGGGCTTACAATGAGCAGTACTTC. The full variable domain, its missing parts supplied by reference TRBV11-1 and TRBJ2-5, is EAEVAQSPRYKITEKSQAVAFWCDPISGHATLYWYRQILGQGPELLVQFQDESVVDDSQLPKDRFSAERLKGVDSTLKIQPAELGDSAMYLCASSPGAYNEQYFGPGTRLLVL.

V is TRBV5-4 and J is TRBJ2-3; the D is unclear. This CDR3 spans 16 amino acids. Germline assignment: CDR1 SGHNT and CDR2 YYREEE (reference sequence). V shed 1 base and J shed 3 bases, with 15 bases lying between them. This CDR3 reads CASSLRVERKTDTQYF. Here the CDR3 DNA reads TGTGCCAGCAGCTTGCGGGTTGAGCGCAAGACAGATACGCAGTATTTT.

This clonotype occurred a few times. J is TRBJ1-1 and V is TRBV7-6; D unclear. The CDR3 runs 15 residues. V was cut by 5 bases and J by 0 bases, with 13 bases left in between. Germline CDR1 and CDR2: SGHVS and FNYEAQ. CDR3 bases: TGTGCCAGCAGCCCCGGGAGGGCCATGAACACTGAAGCTTTCTTT. Its protein product is CASSPGRAMNTEAFF.

This clonotype came up a few times. V usage is TRBV24-1 and J usage is TRBJ2-3; TRBD2 aligns across 14 bases. CDR3 size: 15 residues. The germline V gene has CDR1 KGHDR and CDR2 SFDVKD. V dropped 4 bases and J dropped 7; count of bases not matched to a gene: 3. The CDR3 nucleotides are TGTGCCACCAGTGACAGGACTAGCGGGGGGCATACGCAGTATTTT. It translates to CATSDRTSGGHTQYF.

Relative to its sample, this clonotype is medium-sized. This sequence joins TRBV11-1 and TRBJ2-1, with D tentatively TRBD1 (5 bases). V lost 2 bases to trimming and J lost 4 bases, with 15 bases between them. Germline CDR1 and CDR2: SGHAT and FQDESV (reference sequence). The CDR3 sequence is 16 residues long. The CDR3 region is CASSLLVGGAYNEQFF. In nucleotides, the CDR3 is TGTGCCAGCAGCTTACTCGTGGGTGGGGCTTACAATGAGCAGTTCTTC.

This clonotype was observed a few times. The chain uses TRBV6-1 and TRBJ1-2; possible D gene TRBD1, 5 bases. Looked up from germline, CDR1 is MNHNS and CDR2 is SASEGT. Trimming took off 8 bases at V and 9 bases at J, with 10 bases between the two ends. This CDR3 spans 10 amino acids. The CDR3 sequence is CASLQERYTF. The CDR3 bases are TGTGCCAGCCTACAGGAACGCTACACCTTC.

This clonotype rates as medium-sized. The chain recombines TRBV29-1 with TRBJ1-2; TRBD1 aligns across 9 bases. Losses at the gene ends were 7 bases for V and 2 bases for J; bases not matched to a gene: 2. CDR1 and CDR2 (germline): SQVTM, ANQGSEA. This CDR3 comprises 12 residues. Here the CDR3 reads CSGTGGNYGYTF. CDR3 nucleotide sequence: TGCAGCGGTACAGGGGGCAACTATGGCTACACCTTC.

Comments on this clonotype: One end of the junction varies from germline; a read error may be responsible. CDR3 loop: CAGSYSSTGGVGYTF. CDR3 sequence (DNA): TGTGCCGGCAGTTACTCTAGTACCGGGGGCGTGGGCTACACCTTC. The chain combines TRBV6-5 with TRBJ1-2; D perhaps matches TRBD1 (6 bases). The CDR3 sequence is 15 residues long. Germline V lookup: CDR1 MNHEY, CDR2 SVGAGI.

The sample holds a few counts of this clonotype. The rearrangement joins TRBV18 to TRBJ1-5, with a possible D match to TRBD1 (5 bases). CDR3 length: 17 residues. Looked up from germline, CDR1 is KGHSH and CDR2 is LQKENI. V was trimmed by 1 base and J by 2 bases, leaving 15 bases between them. The CDR3 DNA reads TGTGCCAGCTCACCACTAGCCCACCTCAGGGGCAATCAGCCCCAGCATTTT. This codes for CASSPLAHLRGNQPQHF.

This clonotype appeared a few times. The chain couples TRBV5-1 to TRBJ2-7; no definite D call. The CDR3 consists of 11 residues. The V gene's germline CDR1 is SGHRS and CDR2 YFSETQ. V gave up 1 base and J gave up 5 bases, with 4 bases separating them. CDR3 residues: CASSLYHEQYF. The CDR3 DNA follows: TGCGCCAGCAGCTTGTACCACGAGCAGTACTTC. The entire variable domain, with the rest obtained from reference TRBV5-1 and TRBJ2-7, is as follows: KAGVTQTPRYLIKTRGQQVTLSCSPISGHRSVSWYQQTPGQGLQFLFEYFSETQRNKGNFPGRFSGRQFSNSRSEMNVSTLELGDSALYLCASSLYHEQYFGPGTRLTVT.

The J gene is TRBJ1-6, the V gene TRBV11-2; 7 nucleotides match TRBD1. Germline assignment: CDR1 SGHAT and CDR2 FQNNGV. The CDR3 consists of 14 residues. The V and J ends lost 1 base and 9 bases, in that order; junction bases with no gene match: 3. CDR3 amino acids: CASSLGGDSSPLHF. The CDR3 DNA reads TGTGCCAGCAGCTTAGGGGGGGACAGTTCACCCCTCCACTTT.

The genes are TRBV11-1 and TRBJ2-5, with TRBD1 matching 8 bases. This CDR3 spans 14 amino acids. The germline V gene encodes CDR1 SGHAT and CDR2 FQDESV (reference sequence). V lost 5 bases, J lost 3 bases, and 5 bases stayed unmatched. In nucleotides, the CDR3 is TGTGCCAGCAGCCCCGGGACAGGCGAAGAGACCCAGTACTTC. Its translation is CASSPGTGEETQYF.

The V gene is TRBV7-6, the J gene TRBJ2-5, with 10 positions matching TRBD2. This CDR3 has 19 residues. Germline V gene lookup returns CDR1 SGHVS and CDR2 FNYEAQ. The trim removed 5 bases at V and 7 bases at J, leaving 22 bases unmatched. The CDR3 here is CASSPRPPTLAGKIATQYF. The CDR3 DNA follows: TGTGCCAGCAGCCCCCGGCCCCCGACACTAGCGGGGAAGATAGCGACCCAGTACTTC.

Sample share makes this clonotype medium-sized (0.01 to 0.1%). DNA for the CDR3: TGCAGCGTGGCAGAGTCCTATAACTATGGCTACACCTTC. It codes for CSVAESYNYGYTF. This rearrangement joins TRBV29-1 to TRBJ1-2; D not resolved. V lost 6 bases, J lost 1 base, and 12 bases lay in between. This CDR3 has 13 residues. CDR1 and CDR2 from the germline V gene are SQVTM and ANQGSEA.

The chain combines TRBV20-1 with TRBJ1-2, with 7 bases identical to TRBD1. Germline V gene lookup returns CDR1 DFQATT and CDR2 SNEGSKA (reference sequence). CDR3 size: 14 residues. V shed 5 bases and J 6 bases; nucleotides not matched to a gene: 12. The CDR3 sequence is CSAGPGQLGNGYTF. CDR3 in DNA: TGCAGTGCTGGTCCGGGACAGTTGGGGAATGGCTACACCTTC.

The chain recombines TRBV6-5 with TRBJ2-3; TRBD1 matches 7 bases. Germline lookup yields CDR1 MNHEY and CDR2 SVGAGI. This CDR3 comprises 16 residues. The V and J ends lost 5 bases and 5 bases, in that order; junction bases with no gene match: 13. CDR3: CASSEGVRGPRDTQYF. Here the CDR3 DNA reads TGTGCCAGCAGTGAGGGCGTGAGGGGGCCGCGAGATACGCAGTATTTT.

This clonotype is labeled medium-sized. V is TRBV6-5 and J is TRBJ2-3; no reliable D call. The V gene's germline CDR1 is MNHEY and CDR2 SVGAGI. Trimming took 6 bases from V and 6 from J, leaving 7 bases between them. The CDR3 totals 11 residues. The CDR3 DNA is TGTGCCAGCAGGGTCACGGATACGCAGTATTTT. Residues: CASRVTDTQYF.